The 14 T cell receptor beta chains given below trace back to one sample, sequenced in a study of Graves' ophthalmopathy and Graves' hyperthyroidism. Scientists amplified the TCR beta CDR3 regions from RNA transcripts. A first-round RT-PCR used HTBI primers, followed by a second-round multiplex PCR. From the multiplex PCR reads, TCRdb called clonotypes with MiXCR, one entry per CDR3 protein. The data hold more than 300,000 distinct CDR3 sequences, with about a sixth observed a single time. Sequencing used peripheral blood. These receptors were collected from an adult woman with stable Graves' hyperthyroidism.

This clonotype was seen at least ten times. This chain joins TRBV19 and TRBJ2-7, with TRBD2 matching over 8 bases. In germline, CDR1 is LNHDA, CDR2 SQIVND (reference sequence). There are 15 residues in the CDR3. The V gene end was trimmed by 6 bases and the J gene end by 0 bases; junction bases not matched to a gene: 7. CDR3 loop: CASRQSGGSSYEQYF. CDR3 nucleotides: TGTGCCAGTAGACAAAGCGGGGGTAGCTCCTACGAGCAGTACTTC.

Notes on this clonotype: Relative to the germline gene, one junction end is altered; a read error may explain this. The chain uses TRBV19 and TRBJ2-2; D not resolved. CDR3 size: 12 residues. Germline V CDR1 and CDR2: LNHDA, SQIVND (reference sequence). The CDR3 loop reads CASSIKEGKVVF. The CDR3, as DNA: TGTGCCAGTAGTATTAAAGAAGGGAAAGTGGTTTTT.

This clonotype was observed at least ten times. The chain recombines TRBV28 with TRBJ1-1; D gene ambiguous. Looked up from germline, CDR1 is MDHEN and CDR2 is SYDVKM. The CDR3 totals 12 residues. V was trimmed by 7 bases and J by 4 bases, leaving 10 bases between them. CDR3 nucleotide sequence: TGTGCCAGCAAGACCGGATTCACTGAAGCTTTCTTT. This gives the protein CASKTGFTEAFF.

CDR3 coding DNA: TGTGCCAGCAGTTTAACCGGTTCCGGCTATGGCTACACCTTC. It yields the protein CASSLTGSGYGYTF. V usage is TRBV12-3 or TRBV12-4 and J usage is TRBJ1-2, with D unresolved. CDR3 length equals 14 residues. V lost 2 bases and J 4 bases, leaving 11 bases between the germline ends.

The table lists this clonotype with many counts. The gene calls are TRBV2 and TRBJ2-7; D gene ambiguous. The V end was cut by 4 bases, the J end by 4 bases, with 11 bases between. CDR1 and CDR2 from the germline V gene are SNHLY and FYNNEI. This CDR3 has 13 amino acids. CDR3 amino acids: CASSGSNHYEQYF. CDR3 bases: TGTGCCAGCAGTGGTTCCAACCATTACGAGCAGTACTTC.

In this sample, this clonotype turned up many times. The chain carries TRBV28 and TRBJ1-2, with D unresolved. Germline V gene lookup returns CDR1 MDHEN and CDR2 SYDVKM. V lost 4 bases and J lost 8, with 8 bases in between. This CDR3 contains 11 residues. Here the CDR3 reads CASSSPGGYTF. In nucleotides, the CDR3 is TGTGCCAGCAGTTCTCCTGGAGGCTACACCTTC.

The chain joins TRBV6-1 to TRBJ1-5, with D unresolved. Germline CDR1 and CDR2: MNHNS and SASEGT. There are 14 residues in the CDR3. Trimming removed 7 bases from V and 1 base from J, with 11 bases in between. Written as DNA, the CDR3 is TGTGCCAGCAAATCGACACTAAGCAATCAGCCCCAGCATTTT. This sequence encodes CASKSTLSNQPQHF.

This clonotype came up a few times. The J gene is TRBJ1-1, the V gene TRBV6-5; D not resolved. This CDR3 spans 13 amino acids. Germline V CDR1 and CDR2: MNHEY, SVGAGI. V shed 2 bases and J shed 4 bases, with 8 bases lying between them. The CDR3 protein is CASSYPGRTEAFF. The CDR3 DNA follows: TGTGCCAGCAGTTACCCAGGCCGCACTGAAGCTTTCTTT.

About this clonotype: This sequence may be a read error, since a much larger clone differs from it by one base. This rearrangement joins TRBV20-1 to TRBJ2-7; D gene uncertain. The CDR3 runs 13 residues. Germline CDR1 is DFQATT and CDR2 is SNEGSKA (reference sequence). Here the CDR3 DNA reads TGCAGTGCTACCCCCGACCTAACCTACGAGCAGTGCTTC. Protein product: CSATPDLTYEQCF.

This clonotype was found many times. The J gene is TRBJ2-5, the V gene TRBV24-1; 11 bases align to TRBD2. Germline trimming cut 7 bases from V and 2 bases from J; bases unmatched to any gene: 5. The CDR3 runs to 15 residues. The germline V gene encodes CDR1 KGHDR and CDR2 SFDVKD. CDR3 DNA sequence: TGTGCCACCAGCGAGACTAGCGGGATTCAAGAGACCCAGTACTTC. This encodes CATSETSGIQETQYF.

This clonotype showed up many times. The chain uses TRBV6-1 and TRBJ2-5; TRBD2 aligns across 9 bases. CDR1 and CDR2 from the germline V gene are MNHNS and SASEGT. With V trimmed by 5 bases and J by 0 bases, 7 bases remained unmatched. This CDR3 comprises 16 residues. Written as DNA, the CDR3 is TGTGCCAGCAGTCAGTTATCTAGCGGGGACCAAGAGACCCAGTACTTC. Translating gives CASSQLSSGDQETQYF.

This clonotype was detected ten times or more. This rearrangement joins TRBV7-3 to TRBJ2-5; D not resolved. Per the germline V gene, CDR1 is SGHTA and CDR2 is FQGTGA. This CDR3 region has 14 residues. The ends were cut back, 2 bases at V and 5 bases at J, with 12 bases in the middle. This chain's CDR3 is CASSLVQERETQYF. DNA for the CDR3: TGTGCCAGCAGCTTAGTGCAGGAAAGGGAGACCCAGTACTTC.

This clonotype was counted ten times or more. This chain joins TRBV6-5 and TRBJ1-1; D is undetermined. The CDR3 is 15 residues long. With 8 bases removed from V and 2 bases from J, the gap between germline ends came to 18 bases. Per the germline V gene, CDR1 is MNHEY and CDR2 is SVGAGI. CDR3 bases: TGTGCCAGCTGCCATAAGGGCCCCGGCAACACTGAAGCTTTCTTT. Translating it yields CASCHKGPGNTEAFF.

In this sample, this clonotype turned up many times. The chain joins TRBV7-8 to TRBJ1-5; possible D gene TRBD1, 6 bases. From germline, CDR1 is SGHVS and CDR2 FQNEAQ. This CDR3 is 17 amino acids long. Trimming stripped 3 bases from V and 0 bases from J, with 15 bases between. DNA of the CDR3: TGTGCCAGCAGCTTTGCTTCGAGGGGGTATAGCAATCAGCCCCAGCATTTT. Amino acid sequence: CASSFASRGYSNQPQHF. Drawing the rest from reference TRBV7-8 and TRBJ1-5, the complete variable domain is GAGVSQSPRYKVAKRGQDVALRCDPISGHVSLFWYQQALGQGPEFLTYFQNEAQLDKSGLPSDRFFAERPEGSVSTLKIQRTQQEDSAVYLCASSFASRGYSNQPQHFGDGTRLSIL.